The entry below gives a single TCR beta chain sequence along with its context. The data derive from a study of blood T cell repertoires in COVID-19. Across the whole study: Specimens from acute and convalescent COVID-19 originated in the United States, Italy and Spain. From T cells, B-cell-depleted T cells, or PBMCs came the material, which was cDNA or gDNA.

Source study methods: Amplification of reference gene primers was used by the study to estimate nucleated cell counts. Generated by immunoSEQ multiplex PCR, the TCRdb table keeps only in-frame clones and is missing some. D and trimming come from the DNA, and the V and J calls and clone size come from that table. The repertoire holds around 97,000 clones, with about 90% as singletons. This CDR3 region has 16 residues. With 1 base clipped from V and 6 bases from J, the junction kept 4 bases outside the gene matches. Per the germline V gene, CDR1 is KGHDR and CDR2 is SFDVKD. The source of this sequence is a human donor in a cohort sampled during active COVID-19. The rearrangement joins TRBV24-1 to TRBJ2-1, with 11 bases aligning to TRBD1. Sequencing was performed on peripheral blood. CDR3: CATSDFSGTGGNEQFF. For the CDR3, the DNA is TGTGCCACCAGTGATTTTAGCGGGACAGGGGGCAATGAGCAGTTCTTC.